This T cell receptor (beta chain) was captured by sequencing in a study of beta chain features in type 1 diabetes. Study background: Healthy donors, compared against patients, showed similar age, gender and cell yields.

The germline V gene has CDR1 SGHNT and CDR2 YYREEE (reference sequence). The CDR3 consists of 13 residues. V lost 3 bases, J lost 6 bases, and 2 bases stayed unmatched. Comment on this clone: Its antigen remains unknown.

Expressed TCRB transcripts got sequenced, as all isolated RNA was reverse transcribed. Repertoires were generated with immunoSEQ multiplex PCR, while TCRdb's copy carries only in-frame clones and drops some. The table shows about 650,000 clones, with roughly 12% occurring only once. Overall study findings and caveats: VDJ junctions sequenced from type 1 diabetes patients showed fewer insertions and more deletions. The study notes PCR might favor shorter templates equally in patients and controls. There was a moderate but significant shortening of TCRB CDR3s in all four CD4+ subsets of Type 1 diabetes patients. The naive, central memory and Treg TCRB repertoires looked more alike in patients than they did in healthy donors.

The chain recombines TRBV5-4 with TRBJ2-1; the match to TRBD1 covers 8 bases. This TCR came from a man aged 30-40 years with type 1 diabetes. What was sequenced was naive CD4+ T cells from blood. CDR3 sequence reads: CASSSGQGNEQFF. CDR3 in DNA: TGTGCCAGCAGCTCCGGACAGGGCAATGAGCAGTTCTTC.